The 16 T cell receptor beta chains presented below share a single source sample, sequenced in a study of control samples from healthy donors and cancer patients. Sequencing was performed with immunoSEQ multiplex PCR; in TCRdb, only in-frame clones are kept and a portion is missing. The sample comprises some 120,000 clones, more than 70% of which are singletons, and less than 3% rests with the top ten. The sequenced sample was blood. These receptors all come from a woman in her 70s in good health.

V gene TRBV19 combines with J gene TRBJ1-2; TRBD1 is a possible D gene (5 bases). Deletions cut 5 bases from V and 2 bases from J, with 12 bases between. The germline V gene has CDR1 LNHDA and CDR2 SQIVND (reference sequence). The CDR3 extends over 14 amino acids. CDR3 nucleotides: TGTGCCAGTAGTCGGGACCGTCTGAACTATGGCTACACCTTC. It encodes CASSRDRLNYGYTF.

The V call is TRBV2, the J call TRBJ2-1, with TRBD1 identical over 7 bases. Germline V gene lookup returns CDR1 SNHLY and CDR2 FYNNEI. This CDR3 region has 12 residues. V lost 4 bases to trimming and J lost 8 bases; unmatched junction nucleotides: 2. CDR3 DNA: TGTGCCAGCAGTGCCACAGGGGATGAGCAGTTCTTC. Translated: CASSATGDEQFF.

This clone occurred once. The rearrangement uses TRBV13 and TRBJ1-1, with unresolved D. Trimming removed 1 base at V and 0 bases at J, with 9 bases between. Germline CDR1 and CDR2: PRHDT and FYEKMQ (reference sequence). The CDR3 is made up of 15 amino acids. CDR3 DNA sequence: TGTGCCAGCAGCTTAGTGGCGATCATGAACACTGAAGCTTTCTTT. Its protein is CASSLVAIMNTEAFF.

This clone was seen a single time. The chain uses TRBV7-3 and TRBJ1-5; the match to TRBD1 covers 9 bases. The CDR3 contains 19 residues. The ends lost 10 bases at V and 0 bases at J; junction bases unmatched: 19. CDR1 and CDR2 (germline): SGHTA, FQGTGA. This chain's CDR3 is CAIHPVADRGLTSNQPQHF. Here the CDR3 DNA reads TGTGCCATACACCCCGTCGCGGACAGGGGATTGACTAGCAATCAGCCCCAGCATTTT.

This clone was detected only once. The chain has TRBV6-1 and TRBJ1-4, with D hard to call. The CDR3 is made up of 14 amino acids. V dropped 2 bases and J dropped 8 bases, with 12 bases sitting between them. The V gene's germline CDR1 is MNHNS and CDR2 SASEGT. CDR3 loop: CASSEKTRGEKLFF. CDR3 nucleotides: TGTGCCAGCAGTGAAAAGACCCGAGGCGAAAAACTGTTTTTT.

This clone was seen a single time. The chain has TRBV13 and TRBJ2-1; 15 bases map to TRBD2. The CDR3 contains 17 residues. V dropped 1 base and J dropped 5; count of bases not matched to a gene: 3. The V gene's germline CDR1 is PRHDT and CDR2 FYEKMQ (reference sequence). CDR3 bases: TGTGCCAGCAGCTTAGCCGGGACTAGCGGGGGGAACAATGAGCAGTTCTTC. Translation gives CASSLAGTSGGNNEQFF. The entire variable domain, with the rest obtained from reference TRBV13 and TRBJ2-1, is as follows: AAGVIQSPRHLIKEKRETATLKCYPIPRHDTVYWYQQGPGQDPQFLISFYEKMQSDKGSIPDRFSAQQFSDYHSELNMSSLELGDSALYFCASSLAGTSGGNNEQFFGPGTRLTVL.

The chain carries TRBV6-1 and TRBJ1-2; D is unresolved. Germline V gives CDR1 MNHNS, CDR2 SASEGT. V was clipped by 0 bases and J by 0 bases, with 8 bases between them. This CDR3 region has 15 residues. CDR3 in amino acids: CASSEAWQANYGYTF. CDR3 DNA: TGTGCCAGCAGTGAAGCGTGGCAGGCTAACTATGGCTACACCTTC.

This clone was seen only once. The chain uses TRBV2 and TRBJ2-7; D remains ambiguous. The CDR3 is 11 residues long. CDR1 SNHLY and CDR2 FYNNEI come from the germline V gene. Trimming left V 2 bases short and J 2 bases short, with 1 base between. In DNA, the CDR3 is TGTGCCAGCAGTGAAACCTACGAGCAGTACTTC. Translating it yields CASSETYEQYF. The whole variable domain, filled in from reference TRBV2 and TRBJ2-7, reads EPEVTQTPSHQVTQMGQEVILRCVPISNHLYFYWYRQILGQKVEFLVSFYNNEISEKSEIFDDQFSVERPDGSNFTLKIRSTKLEDSAMYFCASSETYEQYFGPGTRLTVT.

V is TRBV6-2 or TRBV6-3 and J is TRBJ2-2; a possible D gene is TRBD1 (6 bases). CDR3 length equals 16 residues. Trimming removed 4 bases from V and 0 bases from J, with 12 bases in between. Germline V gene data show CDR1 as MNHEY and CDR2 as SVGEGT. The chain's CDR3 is CASSSAGTPNTGELFF. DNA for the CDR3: TGTGCCAGCAGTTCGGCCGGGACACCGAACACCGGGGAGCTGTTTTTT.

DNA for the CDR3: TGTGCCAGCAGTATGATGGGTTACGAGCAGTACTTC. Translated, it gives CASSMMGYEQYF. The rearrangement links TRBV7-9 to TRBJ2-7, with D uncertain. Germline V gene lookup returns CDR1 SEHNR and CDR2 FQNEAQ (reference sequence). This CDR3 is 12 amino acids long. V lost 6 bases, J lost 4 bases, and 10 bases lay in between.

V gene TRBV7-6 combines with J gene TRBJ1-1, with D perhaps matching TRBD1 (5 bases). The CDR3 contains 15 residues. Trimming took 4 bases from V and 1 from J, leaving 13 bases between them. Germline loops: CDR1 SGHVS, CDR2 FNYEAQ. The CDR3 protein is CASSWDPAANTEAFF. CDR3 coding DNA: TGTGCCAGCAGCTGGGACCCCGCCGCGAACACTGAAGCTTTCTTT.

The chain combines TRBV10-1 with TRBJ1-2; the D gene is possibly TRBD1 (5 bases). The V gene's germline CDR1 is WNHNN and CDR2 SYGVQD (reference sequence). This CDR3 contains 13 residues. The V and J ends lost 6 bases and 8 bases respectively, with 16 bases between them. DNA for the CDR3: TGCGCCAGCAGCAATACAGGTTCCTCGGGCTACACCTTC. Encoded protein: CASSNTGSSGYTF.

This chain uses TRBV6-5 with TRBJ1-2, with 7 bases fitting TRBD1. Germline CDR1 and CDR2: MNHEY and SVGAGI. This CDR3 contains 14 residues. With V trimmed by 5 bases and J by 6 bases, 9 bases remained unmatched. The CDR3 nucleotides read TGTGCCAGCAGTCGACCCGACAGGGACAATGGCTACACCTTC. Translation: CASSRPDRDNGYTF.

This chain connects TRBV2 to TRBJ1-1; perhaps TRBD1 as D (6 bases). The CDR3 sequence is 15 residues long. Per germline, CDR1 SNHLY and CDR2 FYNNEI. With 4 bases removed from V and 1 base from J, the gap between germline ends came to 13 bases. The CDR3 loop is CASSVGPGANTEAFF. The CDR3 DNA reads TGTGCCAGCAGTGTGGGGCCAGGGGCGAACACTGAAGCTTTCTTT.

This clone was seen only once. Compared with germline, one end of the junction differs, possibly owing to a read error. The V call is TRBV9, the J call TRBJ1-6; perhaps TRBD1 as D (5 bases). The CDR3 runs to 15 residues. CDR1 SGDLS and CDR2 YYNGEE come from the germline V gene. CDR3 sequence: CARSGGGTNNSPLHF. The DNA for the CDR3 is TGTGCCCGCAGCGGGGGGGGTACGAATAATTCACCCCTCCACTTT.

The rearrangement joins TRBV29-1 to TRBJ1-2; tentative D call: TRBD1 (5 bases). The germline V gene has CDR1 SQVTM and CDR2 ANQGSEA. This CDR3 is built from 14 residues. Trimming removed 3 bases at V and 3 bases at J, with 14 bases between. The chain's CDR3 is CSVERGRGDYGYTF. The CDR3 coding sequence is TGCAGCGTTGAGAGGGGCCGTGGGGACTATGGCTACACCTTC.